This entry concerns a single T cell receptor beta chain. This clonotype has a count of ten or more. Its cognate antigen has yet to be identified. No much larger clone exists at a distance of one base, and base qualities are not known. The data derive from a study of neurological immune-mediated disorders (dated by TCRdb to about 2019). In terms of the full investigation: Among the roughly 35 multiple sclerosis patients, roughly 31 had relapsing-remitting MS and 3 had secondary progressive MS. The cohort included 60 to 75 subjects: about 15 with HAM/TSP, some 35 with multiple sclerosis, and roughly 20 healthy controls. The study compared peripheral blood TCR-beta repertoires of HTLV-I-associated myelopathy (HAM/TSP) patients, multiple sclerosis patients and healthy controls using UMI-based sequencing. The 106 TCR-beta libraries covered PBMC samples along with longitudinal samples, technical triplicates, and paired sorted CD4+ and CD8+ T-cell subsets.

cDNA was synthesized by template-switch 5'RACE using a primer with a 10-nucleotide random unique molecular identifier that tagged each TCR transcript. Every sequencing run covered 15-18 subjects and yielded more than 180 million TCR-beta sequences. The RNeasy kit was used to extract total RNA. Using the KAPA Real-time Library Amplification kit, TCR-beta VDJ regions were amplified with primers for the TCR constant region and the 5'RACE anchor. Sample indexes and Illumina adaptors were added in a first PCR, and a second PCR then increased library yield. The roughly 650 bp TCR product was size-selected on a 2% E-gel SizeSelection system after Ampure bead purification. Before pooling, libraries had their quality checked on a Bioanalyzer, their concentration measured with Qubit, and their quantity determined with the Kapa Library Quantification kit. An Illumina HiSeq 2500 was used to sequence the libraries paired-end at 2 x 150 bp. To increase sequence diversity, roughly 24-32% phiX was spiked into each library pool. Concerning the study's data processing: Quality-filtered reads were processed with the UMI-based MiGEC pipeline, which removed over 80% of raw TCR sequences during error correction. VDJ genes were aligned to IMGT germline references, and clonotypes were defined by unique CDR3 amino acid sequence plus V-J genes. Clonal expansion, Shannon diversity, and CDR3 relatedness (CalcPairwiseDistances, ClusterSamples) were evaluated with VDJtools, and phylogenetic trees were built with CLCbio workbench. Clones with at least 8 unique UMIs were defined as expanded, with this threshold being based on coefficient-of-variation modelling across technical triplicates. The public reads were reprocessed in TCRdb via fastp at Q25 and MiXCR, keeping in-frame beta chains. Rows with one shared CDR3 protein collapse into an entry with the most common genes and DNA. The V and J calls here are based on TCRdb, not the publication. The sample has tens of thousands of distinct CDR3 sequences on record, around 2.6% of them singletons. Jointly, the top ten make up more than 0.95% of the sample.

Measured from the cysteine to the phenylalanine, the CDR3 is 15 residues long. Only CDR3 DNA remains: 45 bases, in frame from the first base. Sequences MNHEY (CDR1) and SVGEGT (CDR2) are obtained from the germline V gene. The junction shows trimming of 2 bases on V and 7 bases on J, plus 15 bases between the germline ends. Points the paper makes about the study in general: No association of the MS cluster with clinical or MRI features was observed, and the need for larger cohorts was stated by the authors. The highest TCR clonal expansion was observed in HAM/TSP patients, whereas the lowest was observed in MS patients, even when compared with healthy controls. Repertoires from 18 of 34 MS patients were grouped by phylogenetic analysis into a cluster of related CDR3 sequences, suggesting a possible repertoire-level signature. Expanded clones from different subjects shared no identical CDR3 amino acid sequences, which suggests that TCR-beta repertoires were private in all groups.

Libraries from unsorted PBMCs were made from 2 million PBMCs kept in RNAlater at -80 degrees C until RNA extraction. Multiple sclerosis patients were enrolled in a US clinical protocol evaluating disease progression by magnetic resonance imaging. Peripheral blood was subjected to Ficoll-Hypaque density gradient centrifugation to isolate PBMCs, which were then cryopreserved in liquid nitrogen. Recombination joined TRBV6-2 or TRBV6-3 with TRBJ1-5; a confident D gene designation cannot be given. Specimen: PBMCs. This TCR came from a woman in her thirties with multiple sclerosis. The nucleotide sequence is TGTGCCAGCAGTTACAGTCTCCTTGGCAGCCAGCCCCAGCATTTT. It is translated as CASSYSLLGSQPQHF.